This passage covers 2 T cell receptor beta chains from one sample sequenced in a study of T cells in Graves' hyperthyroidism and ophthalmopathy. The TCR beta CDR3 regions underwent amplification using RNA transcripts as the source. A first-round RT-PCR of the TCR CDR3 used the HTBI primer set. Via MiXCR, TCRdb re-called the multiplex PCR reads, giving one row per CDR3 protein. The table lists around 720,000 distinct CDR3 sequences, approximately 40% of them singletons. Sequencing was done on a sample of blood. The receptor set was obtained from a woman in her 40s with Graves' hyperthyroidism.

This clonotype has at least ten counts. The V and J genes are TRBV6-2 or TRBV6-3 and TRBJ1-1, with D perhaps TRBD1 (6 bases). V was cut by 5 bases and J by 7 bases, with 11 bases left in between. The CDR3 has 12 residues. The germline V gene encodes CDR1 MNHEY and CDR2 SVGEGT. For the CDR3, the DNA is TGTGCCAGCAGTAGACAGGTAAATGAAGCTTTCTTT. This sequence encodes CASSRQVNEAFF.

The V and J genes are TRBV12-3 or TRBV12-4 and TRBJ1-6, with D unclear. This CDR3 contains 16 residues. The ends were cut back, 1 base at V and 0 bases at J, with 7 bases in the middle. CDR3 region: CASSLDRGSYNSPLHF. The CDR3 bases are TGTGCCAGCAGTTTAGATCGGGGCTCCTATAATTCACCCCTCCACTTT.